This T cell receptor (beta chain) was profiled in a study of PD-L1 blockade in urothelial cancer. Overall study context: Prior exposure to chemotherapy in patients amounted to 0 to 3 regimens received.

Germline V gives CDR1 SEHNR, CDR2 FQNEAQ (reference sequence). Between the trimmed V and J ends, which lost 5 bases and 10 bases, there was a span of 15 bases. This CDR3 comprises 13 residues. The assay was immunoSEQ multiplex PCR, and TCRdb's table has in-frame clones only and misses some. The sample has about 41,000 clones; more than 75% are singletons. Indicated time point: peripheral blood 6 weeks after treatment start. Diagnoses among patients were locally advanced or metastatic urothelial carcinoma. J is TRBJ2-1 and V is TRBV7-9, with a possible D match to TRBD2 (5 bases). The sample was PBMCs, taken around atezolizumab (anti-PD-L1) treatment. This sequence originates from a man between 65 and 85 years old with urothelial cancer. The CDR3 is CASSATTRTEQFF. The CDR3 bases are TGTGCCAGCAGCGCAACCACTAGGACCGAGCAGTTCTTC.